These 22 T cell receptor beta chains were sequenced from one sample in a study of CD8 T cells in Susac syndrome. Random hexamers served to reverse transcribe about 0.45 to 1 ug RNA. TCRdb itself ran the immunoSEQ multiplex PCR reads through MiXCR, one entry per CDR3 protein. There are approximately 120,000 distinct CDR3 sequences in the sample; 95% to 98% occur only once, and about 0.095% lies in the top ten. Sequencing input: CD4+ T cells from PBMCs. These receptors were taken from a human donor in good health.

The genes are TRBV3-1 and TRBJ2-2; D is unclear. The germline V gene encodes CDR1 LGHDT and CDR2 YNNKEL (reference sequence). This CDR3 spans 16 amino acids. The ends were cut back, 2 bases at V and 3 bases at J, with 13 bases in the middle. The CDR3 DNA is TGTGCCAGCAGCCAATCGCTGGCTCCCCACACCGGGGAGCTGTTTTTT. It codes for CASSQSLAPHTGELFF.

The rearrangement links TRBV12-2 to TRBJ2-7. TRBV12-2 is a pseudogene segment. The CDR3 spans 12 residues. CDR3 nucleotide sequence: TGTGCAAGTCGCTTAAATGTCTACGAGCAGTACTTC. Amino acid sequence: CASRLNVYEQYF.

This rearrangement joins TRBV29-1 to TRBJ2-7, with unresolved D. The CDR3 extends over 13 amino acids. Germline assignment: CDR1 SQVTM and CDR2 ANQGSEA. V lost 7 bases and J 3 bases, leaving 16 bases between the germline ends. In DNA form, the CDR3 reads TGCAGCGCCCAGGTGGGGTCCCTCTACGAGCAGTACTTC. Amino acids: CSAQVGSLYEQYF.

The chain is built from TRBV27 and TRBJ2-7; the match to TRBD1 covers 7 bases. The germline CDR1 and CDR2 sequences are MNHEY and SMNVEV (reference sequence). V shed 8 bases and J 2 bases; nucleotides not matched to a gene: 9. This CDR3 region has 14 residues. CDR3 bases: TGTGCCAGCGTGTTTAGGGACAGAACCTACGAGCAGTACTTC. Translated: CASVFRDRTYEQYF.

This clonotype was counted a few times. This rearrangement joins TRBV19 to TRBJ1-2; 10 bases are a match to TRBD1. The CDR3 is 13 residues long. Germline V gene sequence: CDR1 LNHDA, CDR2 SQIVND (reference sequence). V dropped 9 bases and J dropped 2; count of bases not matched to a gene: 3. In DNA, the CDR3 is TGTGCCAGCCGGGACAGGGGCAACTATGGCTACACCTTC. Amino acids: CASRDRGNYGYTF. Full variable domain (missing parts from reference TRBV19 and TRBJ1-2): DGGITQSPKYLFRKEGQNVTLSCEQNLNHDAMYWYRQDPGQGLRLIYYSQIVNDFQKGDIAEGYSVSREKKESFPLTVTSAQKNPTAFYLCASRDRGNYGYTFGSGTRLTVV.

The rearrangement uses TRBV29-1 and TRBJ1-2; a possible D gene is TRBD1 (5 bases). CDR1 SQVTM and CDR2 ANQGSEA come from the germline V gene. CDR3 length: 12 amino acids. V lost 1 base to trimming and J lost 8 bases, with 11 bases between them. CDR3 nucleotide sequence: TGCAGCGTTGAAGGGGCCGGGGACGGCTACACCTTC. This encodes CSVEGAGDGYTF.

This chain uses TRBV10-3 with TRBJ2-5; D uncertain. The CDR3 totals 14 residues. Germline V gene lookup returns CDR1 ENHRY and CDR2 SYGVKD. Trimming left V 6 bases short and J 5 bases short, with 16 bases between. This CDR3 reads CAISQPDLRETQYF. DNA for the CDR3: TGTGCCATCAGCCAACCGGACCTGAGGGAGACCCAGTACTTC.

V and J are TRBV29-1 and TRBJ2-2; D might be TRBD1 (8 bases). CDR1 is SQVTM, CDR2 ANQGSEA, per germline. V gave up 6 bases and J gave up 5 bases, with 13 bases separating them. CDR3 length equals 13 residues. This CDR3 reads CSVNRGGTGELFF. The CDR3 region has the DNA TGCAGCGTGAACAGGGGGGGGACCGGGGAGCTGTTTTTT.

The V gene is TRBV5-1, the J gene TRBJ1-1; D call uncertain. Trimming removed 0 bases from V and 5 bases from J, with 11 bases in between. Germline loops: CDR1 SGHRS, CDR2 YFSETQ. The CDR3 is 14 amino acids. Written as DNA, the CDR3 is TGCGCCAGCAGCTTGGGGTCCCTTGGGACTGAAGCTTTCTTT. Amino acids: CASSLGSLGTEAFF. The complete variable domain, with remaining parts taken from reference TRBV5-1 and TRBJ1-1, reads KAGVTQTPRYLIKTRGQQVTLSCSPISGHRSVSWYQQTPGQGLQFLFEYFSETQRNKGNFPGRFSGRQFSNSRSEMNVSTLELGDSALYLCASSLGSLGTEAFFGQGTRLTVV.

The rearrangement links TRBV5-1 to TRBJ2-5; D uncertain. The CDR3 covers 15 residues. The germline gives CDR1 SGHRS, CDR2 YFSETQ. V dropped 4 bases and J dropped 5 bases, with 18 bases sitting between them. The CDR3 reads CASSNTRHFRETQYF. Written as DNA, the CDR3 is TGCGCCAGCAGCAACACAAGACACTTTCGGGAGACCCAGTACTTC.

The chain couples TRBV20-1 to TRBJ2-7; D possibly corresponds to TRBD1 (6 bases). The length of the CDR3 is 13 residues. Trimming pared 3 bases from V and 3 bases from J, leaving 12 bases between. Germline V lookup: CDR1 DFQATT, CDR2 SNEGSKA (reference sequence). The CDR3 loop reads CSASAGASYEQYF. CDR3 in DNA: TGCAGTGCTAGTGCAGGGGCTAGCTACGAGCAGTACTTC.

This clonotype was seen only once. The chain is built from TRBV5-1 and TRBJ2-2; 8 nucleotides line up with TRBD1. The ends lost 3 bases at V and 0 bases at J; junction bases unmatched: 4. Germline CDR1 is SGHRS and CDR2 is YFSETQ. The CDR3 sequence is 16 residues long. The CDR3 DNA follows: TGCGCCAGCAGCTCCTGGACAGGGCCGAACACCGGGGAGCTGTTTTTT. This encodes CASSSWTGPNTGELFF.

This chain connects TRBV29-1 to TRBJ2-2; D is perhaps TRBD2 (6 bases). Trimming pared 0 bases from V and 5 bases from J, leaving 19 bases between. The CDR3 spans 17 residues. Germline loops: CDR1 SQVTM, CDR2 ANQGSEA. The CDR3: CSVEDWTGEELTGELFF. CDR3 DNA: TGCAGCGTTGAAGACTGGACGGGGGAGGAACTTACCGGGGAGCTGTTTTTT.

The V gene is TRBV2, the J gene TRBJ2-2; D gene uncertain. V was cut by 7 bases and J by 2 bases, with 11 bases left in between. This CDR3 spans 14 amino acids. CDR1 and CDR2 from the germline V gene are SNHLY and FYNNEI. In nucleotides, the CDR3 is TGTGCCAGCAAATTCCCCAGAAACACCGGGGAGCTGTTTTTT. Protein sequence: CASKFPRNTGELFF.

This clonotype was found once. The chain uses TRBV12-3 or TRBV12-4 and TRBJ2-3, with D perhaps being TRBD1 or TRBD2 (5 bases each). The CDR3 covers 10 residues. V was shortened by 8 bases and J by 9 bases, with 9 bases between the two germline ends. The CDR3 sequence is CASGDPTQYF. CDR3 DNA sequence: TGTGCCAGCGGGGACCCAACGCAGTATTTT.

This clonotype was detected only once. V usage is TRBV6-2 or TRBV6-3 and J usage is TRBJ1-2; 7 bases agree with TRBD1. CDR1 and CDR2 from the germline V gene are MNHEY and SVGEGT. V was clipped by 2 bases and J by 7 bases; unmatched bases: 7. The CDR3 extends over 14 amino acids. The CDR3 DNA is TGTGCCAGCAGTTACGCGGGACAGAAAGGTGGCTACACCTTC. It encodes CASSYAGQKGGYTF.

J is TRBJ2-4 and V is TRBV6-2 or TRBV6-3, with TRBD2 matching over 9 bases. Germline assignment: CDR1 MNHEY and CDR2 SVGEGT. The CDR3 totals 17 residues. V lost 2 bases, J lost 0 bases, and 5 bases stayed unmatched. CDR3 protein: CASSYQGLARAKNIQYF. The CDR3 nucleotides are TGTGCCAGCAGTTACCAAGGACTAGCGAGAGCCAAAAACATTCAGTACTTC.

CDR3 nucleotide sequence: TGTGCCAGCAGCTCCCTGAGCTCCTACAATGAGCAGTTCTTC. This sequence encodes CASSSLSSYNEQFF. This sequence joins TRBV5-6 and TRBJ2-1; D is unclear. Between the trimmed V and J ends, which lost 3 bases and 0 bases, there was a span of 7 bases. The CDR3 spans 14 residues. Germline V gene sequence: CDR1 SGHDT, CDR2 YYEEEE.

V gene TRBV5-4 combines with J gene TRBJ1-2, with TRBD1 matching over 8 bases. Trimming took 4 bases from V and 1 from J; bases not matched to a gene: 3. This CDR3 has 14 amino acids. The germline V gene has CDR1 SGHNT and CDR2 YYREEE (reference sequence). The CDR3 is CASSQGAGNYGYTF. CDR3 in DNA: TGTGCCAGCAGCCAGGGGGCCGGTAACTATGGCTACACCTTC.

This chain connects TRBV2 to TRBJ2-5; the match to TRBD2 covers 7 bases. J was trimmed by 5 bases and V by 6 bases; bases with no gene match: 3. This CDR3 spans 12 amino acids. The V gene's germline CDR1 is SNHLY and CDR2 FYNNEI. CDR3 nucleotides: TGTGCCAGCAGGTTGGGAGGGGAGACCCAGTACTTC. Translation gives CASRLGGETQYF.

The chain joins TRBV5-1 to TRBJ2-5, with TRBD2 as a possible D gene (6 bases). Between the trimmed V and J ends, which lost 1 base and 4 bases, there was a span of 17 bases. Looked up from germline, CDR1 is SGHRS and CDR2 is YFSETQ. CDR3 length: 16 residues. Here the CDR3 reads CASSLNPGTRGETQYF. CDR3 DNA sequence: TGCGCCAGCAGCTTGAACCCCGGGACTCGGGGAGAGACCCAGTACTTC.

The chain couples TRBV7-2 to TRBJ2-7, with a weak D call TRBD2 (6 bases). V was clipped by 6 bases and J by 5 bases, with 17 bases between them. The CDR3 runs 14 residues. Germline values: CDR1 SGHTA, CDR2 FQGNSA. This chain's CDR3 is CASSLVTSLHEQYF. In DNA form, the CDR3 reads TGTGCCAGCAGTCTAGTGACTAGTTTGCACGAGCAGTACTTC.